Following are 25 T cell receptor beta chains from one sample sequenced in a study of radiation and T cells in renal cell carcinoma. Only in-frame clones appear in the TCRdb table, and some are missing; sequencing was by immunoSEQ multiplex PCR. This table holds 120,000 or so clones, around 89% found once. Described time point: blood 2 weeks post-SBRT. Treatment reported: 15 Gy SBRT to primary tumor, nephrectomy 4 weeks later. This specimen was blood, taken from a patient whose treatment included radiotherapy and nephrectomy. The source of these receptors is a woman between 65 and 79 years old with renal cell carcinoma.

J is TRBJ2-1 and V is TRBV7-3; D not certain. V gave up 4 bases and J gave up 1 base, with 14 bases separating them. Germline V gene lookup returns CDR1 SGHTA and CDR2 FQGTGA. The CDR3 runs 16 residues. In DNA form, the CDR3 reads TGTGCCAGCAGCTCGGGTAGTCTGGGATCCTACAATGAGCAGTTCTTC. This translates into CASSSGSLGSYNEQFF.

The DNA of the CDR3 is TGTGCCAGTAGCCCGGATAGCAATCAGCCCCAGCATTTT. Translating it yields CASSPDSNQPQHF. The chain couples TRBV19 to TRBJ1-5; D is ambiguous. The CDR3 runs 13 residues. Germline CDR1 is LNHDA and CDR2 is SQIVND (reference sequence). Trimming took off 6 bases at V and 0 bases at J, with 6 bases between the two ends.

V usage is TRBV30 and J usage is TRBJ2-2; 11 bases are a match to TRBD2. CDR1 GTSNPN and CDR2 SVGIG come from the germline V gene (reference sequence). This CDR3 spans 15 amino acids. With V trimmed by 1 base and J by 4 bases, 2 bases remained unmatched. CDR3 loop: CAWSGLAGRTGELFF. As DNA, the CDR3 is TGTGCCTGGAGTGGACTAGCGGGGCGCACCGGGGAGCTGTTTTTT.

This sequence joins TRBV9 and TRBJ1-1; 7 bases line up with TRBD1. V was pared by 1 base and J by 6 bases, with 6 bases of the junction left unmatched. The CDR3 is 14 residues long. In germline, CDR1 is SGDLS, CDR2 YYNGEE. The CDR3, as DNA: TGTGCCAGCAGCGTACCCGACAGGGCGGCTGAAGCTTTCTTT. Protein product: CASSVPDRAAEAFF.

CDR3 DNA: TGTGCCAGCACCCCGGGTAGAAACCAAGAGACCCAGTACTTC. Protein sequence: CASTPGRNQETQYF. The chain recombines TRBV6-5 with TRBJ2-5, with unresolved D. V lost 7 bases, J lost 0 bases, and 12 bases lay in between. CDR3 size: 14 residues. CDR1 is MNHEY and CDR2 is SVGAGI in the germline V gene.

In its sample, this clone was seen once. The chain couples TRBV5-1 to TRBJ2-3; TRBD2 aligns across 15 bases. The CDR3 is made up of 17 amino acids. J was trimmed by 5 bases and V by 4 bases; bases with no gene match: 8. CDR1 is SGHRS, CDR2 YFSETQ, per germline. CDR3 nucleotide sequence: TGCGCCAGCAGCACCGGACTAGCGGGGGGGCCTGGAGATACGCAGTATTTT. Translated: CASSTGLAGGPGDTQYF.

This CDR3 reads CASSQDRGGWDYEQYF. The CDR3 DNA reads TGCGCCAGCAGCCAAGATCGCGGGGGATGGGACTACGAGCAGTACTTC. The chain joins TRBV4-3 to TRBJ2-7; the match to TRBD2 covers 7 bases. V shed 0 bases and J 3 bases; nucleotides not matched to a gene: 8. Looked up from germline, CDR1 is LGHNA and CDR2 is YSLEER. CDR3 size: 16 residues.

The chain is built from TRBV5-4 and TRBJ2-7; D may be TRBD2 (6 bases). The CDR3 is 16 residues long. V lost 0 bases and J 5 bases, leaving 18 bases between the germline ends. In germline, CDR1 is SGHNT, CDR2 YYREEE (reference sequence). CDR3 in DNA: TGTGCCAGCAGCTTGGCCGTGGGGCGGGGTTTCAACGAGCAGTACTTC. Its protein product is CASSLAVGRGFNEQYF.

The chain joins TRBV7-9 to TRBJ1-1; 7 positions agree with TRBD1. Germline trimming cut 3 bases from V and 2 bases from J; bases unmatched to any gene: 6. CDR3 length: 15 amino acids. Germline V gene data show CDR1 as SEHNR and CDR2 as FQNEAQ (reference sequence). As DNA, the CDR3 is TGTGCCAGCAGCTTCATTGACAGGGTAAACACTGAAGCTTTCTTT. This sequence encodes CASSFIDRVNTEAFF.

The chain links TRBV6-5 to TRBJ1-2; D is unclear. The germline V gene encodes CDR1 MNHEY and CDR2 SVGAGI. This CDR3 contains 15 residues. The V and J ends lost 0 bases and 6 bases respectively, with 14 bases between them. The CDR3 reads CASSYSFSVTNGYTF. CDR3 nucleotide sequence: TGTGCCAGCAGTTACTCTTTTTCAGTGACGAATGGCTACACCTTC.

CDR3 loop: CASSGTGGKETQYF. In nucleotides, the CDR3 is TGTGCCAGCAGCGGTACAGGGGGCAAAGAGACCCAGTACTTC. The genes are TRBV7-2 and TRBJ2-5; 9 bases match TRBD1. V trimming: 5 bases; J trimming: 3 bases; junction bases outside the gene matches: 4. The CDR3 has 14 amino acids. The V gene's germline CDR1 is SGHTA and CDR2 FQGNSA. Together with reference TRBV7-2 and TRBJ2-5, the CDR3 gives the full variable domain: GAGVSQSPSNKVTEKGKDVELRCDPISGHTALYWYRQSLGQGLEFLIYFQGNSAPDKSGLPSDRFSAERTGGSVSTLTIQRTQQEDSAVYLCASSGTGGKETQYFGPGTRLLVL.

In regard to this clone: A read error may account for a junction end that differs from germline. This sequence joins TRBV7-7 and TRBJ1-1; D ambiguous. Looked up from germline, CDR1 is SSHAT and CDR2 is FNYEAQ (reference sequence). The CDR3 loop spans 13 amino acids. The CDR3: CASSLGRNTEAFF. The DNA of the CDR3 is TGTGCTAGCAGCTTAGGTCGGAACACTGAAGCTTTCTTT.

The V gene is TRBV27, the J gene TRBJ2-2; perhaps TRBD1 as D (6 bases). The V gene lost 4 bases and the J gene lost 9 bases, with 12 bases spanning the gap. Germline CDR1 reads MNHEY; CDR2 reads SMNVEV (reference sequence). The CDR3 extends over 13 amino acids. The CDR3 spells CASSSQGTRELFF. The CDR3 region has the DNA TGTGCCAGCAGTTCCCAGGGGACCCGGGAGCTGTTTTTT.

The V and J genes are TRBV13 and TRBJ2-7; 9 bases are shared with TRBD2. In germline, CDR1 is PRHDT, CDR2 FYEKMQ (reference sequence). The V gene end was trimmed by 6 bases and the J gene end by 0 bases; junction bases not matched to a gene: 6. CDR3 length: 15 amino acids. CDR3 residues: CASSFAGGPSYEQYF. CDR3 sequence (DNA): TGTGCCAGCAGTTTTGCGGGGGGGCCCTCCTACGAGCAGTACTTC.

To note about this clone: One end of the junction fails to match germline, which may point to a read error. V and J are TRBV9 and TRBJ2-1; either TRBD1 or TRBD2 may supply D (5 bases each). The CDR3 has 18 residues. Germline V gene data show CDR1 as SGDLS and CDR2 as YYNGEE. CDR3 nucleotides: TGTGCCAGCACCGTAGGGTTGGGGAGACAGAGCTCCTACAATGAGCAGTTCTTC. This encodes CASTVGLGRQSSYNEQFF.

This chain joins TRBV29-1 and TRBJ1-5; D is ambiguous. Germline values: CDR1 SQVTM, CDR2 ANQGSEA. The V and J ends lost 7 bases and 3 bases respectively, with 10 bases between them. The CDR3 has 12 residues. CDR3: CSAGGHNQPQHF. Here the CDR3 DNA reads TGCAGCGCCGGAGGCCACAATCAGCCCCAGCATTTT.

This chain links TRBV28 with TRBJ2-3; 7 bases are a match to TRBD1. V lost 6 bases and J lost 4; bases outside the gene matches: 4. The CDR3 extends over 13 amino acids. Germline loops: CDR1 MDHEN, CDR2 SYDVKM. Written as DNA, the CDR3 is TGTGCCAGCAGATACAGGGGCGCAGATACGCAGTATTTT. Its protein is CASRYRGADTQYF.

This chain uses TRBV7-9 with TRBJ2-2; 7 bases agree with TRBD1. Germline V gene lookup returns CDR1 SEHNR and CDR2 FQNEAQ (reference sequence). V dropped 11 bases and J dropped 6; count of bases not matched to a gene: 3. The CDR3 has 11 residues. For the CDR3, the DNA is TGTGCCGGGCAGGGGGCCGGGGAGCTGTTTTTT. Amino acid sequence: CAGQGAGELFF.

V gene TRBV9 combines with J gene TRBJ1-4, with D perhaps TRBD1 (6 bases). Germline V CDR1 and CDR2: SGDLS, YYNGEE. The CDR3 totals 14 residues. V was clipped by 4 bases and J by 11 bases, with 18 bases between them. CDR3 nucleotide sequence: TGTGCCAGCAGCCCAGGGACATCCGTGGAGAAACTGTTTTTT. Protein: CASSPGTSVEKLFF. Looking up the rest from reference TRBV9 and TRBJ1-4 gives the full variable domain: DSGVTQTPKHLITATGQRVTLRCSPRSGDLSVYWYQQSLDQGLQFLIQYYNGEERAKGNILERFSAQQFPDLHSELNLSSLELGDSALYFCASSPGTSVEKLFFGSGTQLSVL.

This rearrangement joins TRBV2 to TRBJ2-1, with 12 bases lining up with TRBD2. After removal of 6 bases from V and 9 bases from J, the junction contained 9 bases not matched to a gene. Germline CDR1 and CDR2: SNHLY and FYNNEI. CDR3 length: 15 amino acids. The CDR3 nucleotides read TGTGCCAGCAGCCGTCTAGCGGGGGGGTCGGGTGAGCAGTTCTTC. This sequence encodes CASSRLAGGSGEQFF.

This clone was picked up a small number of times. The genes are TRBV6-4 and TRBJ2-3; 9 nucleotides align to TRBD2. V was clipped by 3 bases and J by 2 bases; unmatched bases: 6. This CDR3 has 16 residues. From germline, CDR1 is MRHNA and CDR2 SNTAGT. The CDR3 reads CASSELAGANTDTQYF. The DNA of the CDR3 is TGTGCCAGCAGTGAGTTAGCGGGGGCTAACACAGATACGCAGTATTTT.

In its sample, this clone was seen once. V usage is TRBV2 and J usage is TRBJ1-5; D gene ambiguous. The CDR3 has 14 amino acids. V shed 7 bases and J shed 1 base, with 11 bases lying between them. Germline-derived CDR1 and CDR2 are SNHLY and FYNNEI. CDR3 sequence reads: CASTLGRSNQPQHF. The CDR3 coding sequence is TGTGCCAGCACCCTGGGAAGGAGCAATCAGCCCCAGCATTTT.

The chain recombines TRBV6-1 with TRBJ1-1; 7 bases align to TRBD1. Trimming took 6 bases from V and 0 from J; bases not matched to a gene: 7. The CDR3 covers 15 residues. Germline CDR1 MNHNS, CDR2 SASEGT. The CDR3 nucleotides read TGTGCCAGCAGGAGGGACAGAGTACTGAACACTGAAGCTTTCTTT. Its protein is CASRRDRVLNTEAFF.

CDR3 amino acids: CASSLSQDSRNTQYF. CDR3 DNA: TGTGCCAGCAGCTTATCACAGGACTCCCGAAATACGCAGTATTTT. The gene calls are TRBV7-2 and TRBJ2-3; D may correspond to TRBD1 or TRBD2 (5 bases each). V lost 2 bases to trimming and J lost 7 bases, with 16 bases between them. The CDR3 is 15 amino acids. Germline CDR1 SGHTA, CDR2 FQGNSA.

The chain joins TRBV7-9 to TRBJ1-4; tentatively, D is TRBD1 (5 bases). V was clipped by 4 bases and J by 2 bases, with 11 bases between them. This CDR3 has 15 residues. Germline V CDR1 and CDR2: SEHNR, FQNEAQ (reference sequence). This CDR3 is CASSSLAGTNEKLFF. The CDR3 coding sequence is TGTGCCAGCAGCTCCTTGGCAGGGACTAATGAAAAACTGTTTTTT.